What follows is one TCR beta chain and its context. As yet, its antigen is unknown. Trimming shortened V by 7 bases and J by 2 bases, and 9 bases separated the two germline ends. Germline values: CDR1 SGHRS, CDR2 YFSETQ. The CDR3 totals 12 residues. The record originates from a study of cytotoxic CD8 clonotypes in ibrutinib-treated CLL. Study observations and caveats: Clonality at baseline surpassed age-matched healthy donors and tracked circulating CD8+ T-cell counts.

Profiled with immunoSEQ multiplex PCR; TCRdb holds only in-frame clones, not every one. The sample shows 150,000 to 200,000 clones, more than 80% of them seen only once. The input for sequencing was PBMCs, taken after 24 months of ibrutinib treatment. The clonotype originates from a human donor with chronic lymphocytic leukemia. The chain recombines TRBV5-1 with TRBJ1-2, with a tentative D call TRBD1 (5 bases). The CDR3 coding sequence is TGCGCCAGCTGGTCAGGGAACTATGGCTACACCTTC. Amino acids: CASWSGNYGYTF.